This TCR beta chain came from a study of STAT3 mutations in large granular lymphocyte leukemia. Notes on the study in general: Variable sampling intervals and differing treatment regimens complicated linking therapy response to TCR clonal burden changes. No sample exists from the first appearance of each clone. Every T-LGLL patient had at least one immunodominant TCRbeta clonotype.

Comments on this clone: Its antigen is not known.

Sequencing was performed with immunoSEQ multiplex PCR; in TCRdb, only in-frame clones are kept and a portion is missing. This sample yields 8,500 to 11,000 clones, of which 87% are seen a single time; roughly a quarter belongs to the top ten. The source of this sequence is a man aged 55-75 years with T-cell large granular lymphocyte leukemia. Some clones in this sample may be carry-over from other donors' samples. The specimen sequenced was peripheral blood mononuclear cells.

CDR3 amino acids: CASSVARGDTEAFF. The CDR3 region has the DNA TGTGCCAGCAGCGTAGCTCGGGGGGACACTGAAGCTTTCTTT. The V gene is TRBV9, the J gene TRBJ1-1, with D possibly TRBD1 on 5 matching bases. V lost 0 bases to trimming and J lost 3 bases, with 9 bases between them. CDR3 length: 14 residues. Germline V gene sequence: CDR1 SGDLS, CDR2 YYNGEE.